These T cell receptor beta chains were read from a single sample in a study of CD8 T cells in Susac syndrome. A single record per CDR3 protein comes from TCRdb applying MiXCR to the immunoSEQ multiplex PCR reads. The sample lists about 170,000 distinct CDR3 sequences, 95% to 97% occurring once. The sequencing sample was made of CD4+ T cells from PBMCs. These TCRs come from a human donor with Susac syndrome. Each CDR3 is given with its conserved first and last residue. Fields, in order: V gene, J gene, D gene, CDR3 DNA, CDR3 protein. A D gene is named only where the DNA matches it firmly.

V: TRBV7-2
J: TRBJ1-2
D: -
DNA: TGTGCCAGCAGGAGCTCCGGGTCTCGGACCACCTTC
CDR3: CASRSSGSRTTF

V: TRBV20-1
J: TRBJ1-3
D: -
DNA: TGCAGTCTAGTCAGCTCTGGAAACACCATATATTTT
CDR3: CSLVSSGNTIYF

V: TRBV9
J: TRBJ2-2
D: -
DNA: TGTGCCAGCAGCGTACGGGCAGGGACGAACACCGGGGAGCTGTTTTTT
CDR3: CASSVRAGTNTGELFF

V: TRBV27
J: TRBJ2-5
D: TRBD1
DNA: TGTGCCAGCAGGCGTAACAGGGGGCTGGAGACCCAGTACTTC
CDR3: CASRRNRGLETQYF

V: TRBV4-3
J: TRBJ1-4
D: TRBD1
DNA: TGCGCCAGCAGCCAAGAGGGACAGCGTAATGAAAAACTGTTTTTT
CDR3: CASSQEGQRNEKLFF

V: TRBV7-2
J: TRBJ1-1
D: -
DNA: TGTGCCAGCAGCCGGGATGGACAGATAATTTTCTTT
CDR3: CASSRDGQIIFF

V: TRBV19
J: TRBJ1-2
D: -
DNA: TGTGCCAGTATACCATTTGTCGGAGTCAACGGATATGGCTACACCTTC
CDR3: CASIPFVGVNGYGYTF

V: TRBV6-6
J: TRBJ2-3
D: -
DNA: TGTGCCAGCAGTTACTCGCTCCCTGGGTGGAATACGCAGTATTTT
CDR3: CASSYSLPGWNTQYF

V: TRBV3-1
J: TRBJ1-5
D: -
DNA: TGTGCCAGCAGCCAAGGCTCTTCGGGACAGCCCCAGCATTTT
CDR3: CASSQGSSGQPQHF

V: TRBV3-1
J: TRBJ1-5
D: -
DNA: TGTGCCAGCAGCCAACATAGCAATCAGCCCCAGCATTTT
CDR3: CASSQHSNQPQHF

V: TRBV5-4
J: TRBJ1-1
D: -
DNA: TGTGCCAGCAGCGCGATTGATTACACTGAAGCTTTCTTT
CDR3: CASSAIDYTEAFF

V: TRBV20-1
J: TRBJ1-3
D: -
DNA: TGCAGTGCTAGACGTGACGGGACCGCTGGAAACACCATATATTTT
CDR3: CSARRDGTAGNTIYF

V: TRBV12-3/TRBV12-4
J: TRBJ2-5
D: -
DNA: TGTGCCAGCAGTTTAGGAAATATGGAGACCCAGTACTTC
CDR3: CASSLGNMETQYF

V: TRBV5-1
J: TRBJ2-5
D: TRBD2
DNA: TGCGCCAGCAGCTTGAGTCCTAGCGGGGCCCAAGAGACCCAGTACTTC
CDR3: CASSLSPSGAQETQYF

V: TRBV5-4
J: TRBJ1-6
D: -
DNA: TGTGCCAGCAGCCCCGACATAGCTTCACCCCTCCACTTT
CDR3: CASSPDIASPLHF

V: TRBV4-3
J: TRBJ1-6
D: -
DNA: TGCGCCAGCAGCCAAGCGGTCGGGGTACGGTTTGGTTCACCCCTCCACTTT
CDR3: CASSQAVGVRFGSPLHF

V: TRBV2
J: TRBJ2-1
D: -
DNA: TGTGCCAGCAAGGTAGGGGACTTCGATGAGCAGTTCTTC
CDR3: CASKVGDFDEQFF

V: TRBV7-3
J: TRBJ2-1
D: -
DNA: TGTGCCAGCAGCTTAACTGGGACTTTGCCTCCGGGGCAGTTCTTC
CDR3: CASSLTGTLPPGQFF

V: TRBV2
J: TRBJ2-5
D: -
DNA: TGTGCCAGCATTCAGGGCGTCCAAGAGACCCAGTACTTC
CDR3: CASIQGVQETQYF

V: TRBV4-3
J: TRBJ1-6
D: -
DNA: TGCGCCAGCAGCCAAGACCTGGGGAATAATTCACCCCTCCACTTT
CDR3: CASSQDLGNNSPLHF

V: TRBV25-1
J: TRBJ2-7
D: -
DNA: TGTGCCAGCAGTGAGTACGGGGGCAACGAGCAGTACTTC
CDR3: CASSEYGGNEQYF

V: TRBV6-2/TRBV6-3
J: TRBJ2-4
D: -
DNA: TGTGCCAGCAGGAGTCGGGCCAAAAACATTCAGTACTTC
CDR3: CASRSRAKNIQYF